This is a list of T cell receptor beta chains from one sample in a study of shared clonotypes between healthy human individuals. Profiling relied on immunoSEQ multiplex PCR, and the TCRdb table lists in-frame clones only, not all of them. The repertoire holds about 1.5 million clones, with around 98% as singletons. Material: naive CD4+ T cells sorted from blood. These receptors all come from a man aged 25-40 years in good health. Each CDR3 is given with its conserved first and last residue.

TRBV28 | CASSFLAGDYGYTF
TRBV18 | CASSPLWTGKGGSTDTQYF
TRBV18 | CASSPGEDQPQHF
TRBV29-1 | CSVVGDRERYNEQFF
TRBV5-1 | CASSLRPKEGLGNIQYF
TRBV7-8 | CASSLYRGVTSGNTIYF
TRBV9 | CASSLGVWGDNEQFF
TRBV7-9 | CAITQLHRKNTGELFF
TRBV7-8 | CASSSILRDGINEQFF
TRBV28 | CASIEGTGLATNEKLFF
TRBV11-2 | CASSPLAGFGYTQYF
TRBV6-1 | CASSMGDGRAEQFF
TRBV5-1 | CASSLGQPRQRTLF
TRBV7-3 | CASSPSGSAYYEQYF
TRBV11-1 | CASSPAGTVGELFF
TRBV19 | CASSHGYEQYF
TRBV7-3 | CASSLWQGETQYF
TRBV18 | CASSPSTGSEAFF
TRBV19 | CASSSTAFSYEQYF
TRBV27 | CASSFEGTSTDTQYF
TRBV5-4 | CASSWTEANVLTF
TRBV5-1 | CASSSLPSGVGTEAFF
TRBV18 | CASSPLGGLERDTEAFF
TRBV9 | CASSAISGTAKMNTEAFF
TRBV6-7 | CASSRRGGNSYEQYF
TRBV6-1 | CASSPKETQYF
TRBV5-1 | CASSPTGAHYEQYF
TRBV20-1 | CSARGPKEQFF
TRBV5-1 | CASSPGPNEKLFF
TRBV18 | CASSAPGQPNYGYTF
TRBV7-6 | CASSLARGGELFF
TRBV2 | CASNRLAGEVEQYF
TRBV9 | CASSVSGESMNTEAFF
TRBV18 | CASHGGTGNNEQFF
TRBV5-1 | CASSLGLIREKLFF
TRBV10-2 | CASRSADEQFF
TRBV6-5 | CASSYRTGGWEKLFF
TRBV25-1 | CASSEFDARYEQYF
TRBV5-1 | CASSFGPEGSYEQYF
TRBV7-2 | CASSLKGSNYGYTF
TRBV7-9 | CASSSWDGVNEQFF
TRBV5-5 | CASSSGQGANYGYTF
TRBV18 | CASSPYVLRGSPYEQYF
TRBV5-4 | CASSVEGTGVYEQYF
TRBV9 | CASSSQGQNTIYF
TRBV5-6 | CASSRDRSNEQFF
TRBV29-1 | CSVEDGGDEQYF
TRBV9 | CASSVGGGKTQYF
TRBV5-1 | CASSFIAGGRLGSYNEQFF
TRBV28 | CASSQDSVYGYTF